This is a list of T cell receptor beta chains from one sample in a study of relationships among human T cell subsets. TCRdb reprocessed the multiplex PCR reads via MiXCR and lists one record per CDR3 protein. The table records around 15,000 distinct CDR3 sequences, 62% of them present only once. The sample comprised total T cells sorted from blood. These receptors all come from a man in his forties in good health. Both conserved end residues are part of each CDR3. Fields, in order: J gene, clone size, V gene, D gene, CDR3 DNA, CDR3 protein. A D gene is named only where the DNA matches it firmly. Clone sizes are given selectively: once, few, many, or a class where the clone is expanded.

TRBJ2-1,-,TRBV7-9,-,TGTGCCAGCAGCTTGCGGGGAGAGTACAATGAGCAGTTCTTC,CASSLRGEYNEQFF
TRBJ2-5,-,TRBV27,-,TGTGCCAGCAGTCCCCGGTATTCGCAGCAAGAGACCCAGTACTTC,CASSPRYSQQETQYF
TRBJ2-7,few,TRBV20-1,-,TGCAGTGCTAGAGTTGGAGGGTTCGCCTACGAGCAGTACTTC,CSARVGGFAYEQYF
TRBJ2-1,-,TRBV5-1,TRBD2,TGCGCCAGCACCGTGACTAGCGGGGGGCCGAATGAGCAGTTCTTC,CASTVTSGGPNEQFF
TRBJ1-2,once,TRBV20-1,TRBD1,TGCAGTGCTAAGGGACAGGAGGGTTATGGCTACACCTTC,CSAKGQEGYGYTF
TRBJ2-1,once,TRBV13,-,TGTGCCAGCAGCTTAAGGCTAGCCTCAATTCGTTACAATGAGCAGTTCTTC,CASSLRLASIRYNEQFF
TRBJ2-1,once,TRBV11-2,TRBD2,TGTGCCAGCAGCTTAGATCCCAGCGGGAGAGGCAATGAGCAGTTCTTC,CASSLDPSGRGNEQFF
TRBJ2-7,few,TRBV18,-,TGTGCCAGCTCACCTGCTGGCCCCAAGAGCTCCTACGAGCAGTACTTC,CASSPAGPKSSYEQYF
TRBJ1-2,-,TRBV6-6,-,TGTGCCAGCAGTCGACAGGAGTATGGCTACACCTTC,CASSRQEYGYTF
TRBJ2-2,-,TRBV2,TRBD1,TGTGCCAGCACCGGGACAGGGAACACCGGGGAGCTGTTTTTT,CASTGTGNTGELFF
TRBJ2-4,-,TRBV19,TRBD2,TGTGCCAGTAAACAGGTTAGCGGGGCCAAAAACATTCAGTACTTC,CASKQVSGAKNIQYF
TRBJ1-4,few,TRBV28,TRBD1,TGTGCCAGCAGTCCAGGGGGGACTAATGAAAAACTGTTTTTT,CASSPGGTNEKLFF
TRBJ1-5,-,TRBV30,TRBD1,TGTGCCCTGAGTACGGGACAGGGCAATCAGCCCCAGCATTTT,CALSTGQGNQPQHF
TRBJ2-1,-,TRBV6-6,-,TGTGCCAGCAGCTCCCAAGCCCGCCATGAGCAGTTCTTC,CASSSQARHEQFF
TRBJ2-3,few,TRBV7-9,-,TGTGCCAGCAGCTTAGCGGGAAGGGGCACAGATACGCAGTATTTT,CASSLAGRGTDTQYF
TRBJ2-3,once,TRBV7-8,TRBD2,TGTGCCAGCAGCCTCGGGACTAAGATCACAGATACGCAGTATTTT,CASSLGTKITDTQYF
TRBJ2-7,few,TRBV14,TRBD1,TGTGCCAGCAGCCCACCCGGGACAGGGCGAGAGCAGTACTTC,CASSPPGTGREQYF
TRBJ1-1,-,TRBV27,-,TGTGCCAGCAGTCCGTTGGACTTCACTGAAGCTTTCTTT,CASSPLDFTEAFF
TRBJ2-6,-,TRBV5-1,-,TGCGCCAGCAGAGGAGGAGACGGGGCCAACGTCCTGACTTTC,CASRGGDGANVLTF
TRBJ2-3,-,TRBV28,-,TGTGCCAGCGGGCCAGATACGCAGTATTTT,CASGPDTQYF
TRBJ2-1,-,TRBV13,-,TGTGCCAGCAGCTTGCGAGGGGGAAATGAGCAGTTCTTC,CASSLRGGNEQFF
TRBJ2-7,-,TRBV6-5,-,TGTGCCAGCAGTTCTCCTGGGCCGAGGGACGAGCAGTACTTC,CASSSPGPRDEQYF
TRBJ2-5,few,TRBV5-1,-,TGCGCCAGCAGCTCGATGGACCGGGCAGACATTCAAGAGACCCAGTACTTC,CASSSMDRADIQETQYF
TRBJ2-1,-,TRBV7-6,TRBD2,TGTGCCAGTAAACCGGGACTAGCGGGGAAGCAGTTCTTC,CASKPGLAGKQFF
TRBJ1-2,-,TRBV10-3,TRBD1,TGTGCCATATCGGGGGGACAGGGTCGATACACCTTC,CAISGGQGRYTF
TRBJ2-2,-,TRBV2,-,TGTGCCAGCAGCGCGGACACCGGGGAGCTGTTTTTT,CASSADTGELFF
TRBJ1-1,once,TRBV7-9,-,TGTGCCAGCAGCCACCCATCAGACCTTGAAGCTTTCTTT,CASSHPSDLEAFF
TRBJ2-1,-,TRBV29-1,TRBD2,TGCAGCGTTGGCACCGGGACTAGCGGATACAATGAGCAGTTCTTC,CSVGTGTSGYNEQFF
TRBJ2-7,-,TRBV29-1,-,TGCAGCGTTGAAGACGTCCAACAGGGCGGCTACGAGCAGTACTTC,CSVEDVQQGGYEQYF
TRBJ2-3,-,TRBV18,-,TGTGCCAGCTCACCACCGGGTGCTGATACGCAGTATTTT,CASSPPGADTQYF
TRBJ2-3,once,TRBV20-1,-,TGCAGTGCTCGACGTGGTTATACGCAGTATTTT,CSARRGYTQYF
TRBJ2-1,-,TRBV7-2,-,TGTGCCAGCAGCTTAGGCCGGGGTCCCTACAATGAGCAGTTCTTC,CASSLGRGPYNEQFF
TRBJ2-3,-,TRBV11-2,TRBD1,TGTGCCAGCAGCTTTGGGACAGGGTCCACAGATACGCAGTATTTT,CASSFGTGSTDTQYF
TRBJ2-4,-,TRBV27,TRBD2,TGTGCCAGCAGTTCCGGGACTAGCGGGAGAAGTGGCAAAAACATTCAGTACTTC,CASSSGTSGRSGKNIQYF
TRBJ1-3,once,TRBV20-1,-,TGCAGTGCTATGGGACCGCTCGGGGGAAACACCATATATTTT,CSAMGPLGGNTIYF
TRBJ2-5,few,TRBV28,TRBD2,TGTGCCAGCAGTTTGGCTACTAGCGGGGGAGAGACCCAGTACTTC,CASSLATSGGETQYF
TRBJ2-5,few,TRBV20-1,TRBD1,TGCAGTGCTCCACAGGGGGCTCGTGAGACCCAGTACTTC,CSAPQGARETQYF
TRBJ2-2,-,TRBV29-1,-,TGCAGCGTGGTTTCAGGAACGAACACCGGGGAGCTGTTTTTT,CSVVSGTNTGELFF
TRBJ2-7,-,TRBV28,TRBD2,TGTGCCAGCAGCCGTAGCGGGAGGGCCCCCTACGAGCAGTACTTC,CASSRSGRAPYEQYF
TRBJ2-7,few,TRBV6-1,TRBD1,TGTGCCAGCAATCTAGACAGGGGTCCCTACGAGCAGTACTTC,CASNLDRGPYEQYF
TRBJ2-1,-,TRBV30,-,TGTGCCTGGAGAAAAGCCGCCGTTACCTACAATGAGCAGTTCTTC,CAWRKAAVTYNEQFF
TRBJ2-5,-,TRBV5-1,-,TGCGCCAGCAGCCCCCAGTGGGGTCAAGAGACCCAGTACTTC,CASSPQWGQETQYF
TRBJ2-7,-,TRBV2,-,TGTGCCAGCAGTGGTGGAGCATCCTACGAGCAGTACTTC,CASSGGASYEQYF
TRBJ2-6,few,TRBV29-1,TRBD1,TGCAGCGTTGCGCTACAGGGGTACGGGGCCAACGTCCTGACTTTC,CSVALQGYGANVLTF
TRBJ2-7,few,TRBV11-2,-,TGTGCCAGCAGCTTAGCCTCCCTATACGAGCAGTACTTC,CASSLASLYEQYF
TRBJ1-5,few,TRBV14,-,TGTGCCAGCAGCCTCACAGGGAACGATCAGCCCCAGCATTTT,CASSLTGNDQPQHF
TRBJ2-7,-,TRBV11-2,-,TGTGCCAGCAGCTTAGGGGGAGGGGGCGAGCAGTACTTC,CASSLGGGGEQYF
TRBJ2-7,-,TRBV24-1,-,TGTGCCACCAGTAATAACAGGGCCCACGAGCAGTACTTC,CATSNNRAHEQYF
TRBJ1-5,-,TRBV4-1,TRBD1,TGCGCCAGCAGCCAAGCCCCCCGACAGGGCCATCAGCCCCAGCATTTT,CASSQAPRQGHQPQHF
TRBJ2-7,-,TRBV10-2,-,TGCGCCAGCAGTGAGTCGGGACCCTACGAGCAGTACTTC,CASSESGPYEQYF
TRBJ2-5,-,TRBV6-1,TRBD1,TGTGCCAGCAGTGAAGGGGCGGCAGGGGGAGAGACCCAGTACTTC,CASSEGAAGGETQYF
TRBJ2-3,medium-sized,TRBV19,-,TGTGCCAGTACTACAGGGACAACTAGCACAGATACGCAGTATTTT,CASTTGTTSTDTQYF
TRBJ2-1,-,TRBV13,-,TGTGCCAGCAGCGTCCCTTTGGTCAATGAGCAGTTCTTC,CASSVPLVNEQFF
TRBJ2-1,-,TRBV11-2,TRBD1,TGTGCCAGCAGCTCCCCGTTATCTCCGGACAGGGAGGTTCGATACAATGAGCAGTTCTTC,CASSSPLSPDREVRYNEQFF
TRBJ2-1,-,TRBV4-1,TRBD1,TGCGCCAGCAGCCAAGTAGGGGGCTGGAATGAGCAGTTCTTC,CASSQVGGWNEQFF
TRBJ2-4,-,TRBV28,-,TGTGCCAGTACAGGGATAAACATTCAGTACTTC,CASTGINIQYF